Listed here are 9 T cell receptor beta chains from one sample, sequenced in a study of cytomegalovirus exposure and HLA in healthy donors. PCR used 60 Vbeta primers and 13 Jbeta primers. Some clones are missing from TCRdb's copy, which holds only in-frame ones; the method was immunoSEQ multiplex PCR. There are tens of thousands of clones in the sample, with roughly 2.7% held by the top ten. Sequencing was carried out using PBMCs. Receptors were obtained from a man in his forties in good health and CMV-seronegative.

The chain is built from TRBV6-6 and TRBJ1-2, with 7 bases fitting TRBD1. Trimming removed 2 bases from V and 4 bases from J; junction bases left unmatched: 7. The CDR3 covers 15 residues. Per germline, CDR1 MNHNY and CDR2 SVGAGI (reference sequence). The CDR3: CASSYAGDRAYGYTF. In DNA form, the CDR3 reads TGTGCCAGCAGTTACGCTGGGGACAGAGCCTATGGCTACACCTTC.

The chain employs TRBV5-4 and TRBJ2-7, with D perhaps TRBD1 (6 bases). CDR3 length: 16 amino acids. Germline V gene lookup returns CDR1 SGHNT and CDR2 YYREEE (reference sequence). The ends were cut back, 4 bases at V and 3 bases at J, with 20 bases in the middle. The CDR3 nucleotides read TGTGCCAGCAGCCCACCCGGGACATTCAACGTCTACGAGCAGTACTTC. It codes for CASSPPGTFNVYEQYF.

V gene TRBV20-1 combines with J gene TRBJ2-1; D possibly corresponds to TRBD2 (5 bases). Germline V gene lookup returns CDR1 DFQATT and CDR2 SNEGSKA (reference sequence). There are 11 residues in the CDR3. V lost 3 bases, J lost 7 bases, and 7 bases lay in between. CDR3 in DNA: TGCAGTGCTAGTAGAGGGAATGAGCAGTTCTTC. This encodes CSASRGNEQFF.

V usage is TRBV5-1 and J usage is TRBJ2-7; 10 bases line up with TRBD1. Germline V gene data show CDR1 as SGHRS and CDR2 as YFSETQ. Trimming took 0 bases from V and 4 from J; bases not matched to a gene: 7. The CDR3 spans 16 residues. CDR3 nucleotides: TGCGCCAGCAGCTTGGGACAGGGGGCTTTCGTATACGAGCAGTACTTC. It codes for CASSLGQGAFVYEQYF.

The rearrangement links TRBV19 to TRBJ2-4; 8 bases agree with TRBD1. V shed 4 bases and J 5 bases; nucleotides not matched to a gene: 4. The germline V gene has CDR1 LNHDA and CDR2 SQIVND (reference sequence). The CDR3 consists of 14 residues. The CDR3 DNA reads as TGTGCCAGTAGTACAGGGGGCATCCAAAACATTCAGTACTTC. It codes for CASSTGGIQNIQYF.

Concerning this clone itself: The same CDR3 arises from other DNA sequences in this sample as well. This rearrangement joins TRBV5-6 to TRBJ2-7; D possibly corresponds to TRBD2 (5 bases). Trimming cost V 3 bases and J 4 bases, with 11 bases left between them. The CDR3 sequence is 13 residues long. Per the germline V gene, CDR1 is SGHDT and CDR2 is YYEEEE. Written as DNA, the CDR3 is TGTGCCAGCAGCTCGACGGGGAGATACGAGCAGTACTTC. This encodes CASSSTGRYEQYF.

The chain employs TRBV30 and TRBJ2-7; no clear D. The CDR3 loop spans 12 amino acids. Germline V gives CDR1 GTSNPN, CDR2 SVGIG (reference sequence). V was pared by 2 bases and J by 2 bases, with 7 bases between. The CDR3 sequence is CAWSRTAYEQYF. The CDR3 region has the DNA TGTGCCTGGAGTAGAACAGCCTACGAGCAGTACTTC.

The genes are TRBV5-1 and TRBJ1-4, with D possibly being TRBD1 (5 bases). V lost 1 base and J lost 6, with 10 bases in between. Germline CDR1 reads SGHRS; CDR2 reads YFSETQ. CDR3 length: 14 amino acids. CDR3 residues: CASSLRGGYEKLFF. Written as DNA, the CDR3 is TGCGCCAGCAGCTTGAGGGGAGGCTATGAAAAACTGTTTTTT.

The chain recombines TRBV7-3 with TRBJ2-5; tentative D call: TRBD1 (5 bases). The V and J ends lost 5 bases and 3 bases respectively, with 10 bases between them. The CDR3 is made up of 13 amino acids. Germline V gives CDR1 SGHTA, CDR2 FQGTGA. Here the CDR3 DNA reads TGTGCCAGCAGCGGGGCCCGAGAAGAGACCCAGTACTTC. Amino acids: CASSGAREETQYF.